This T cell receptor beta chain was recorded in a study of memory CD4+ T cells and cytomegalovirus serostatus. Sequencing used immunoSEQ multiplex PCR; TCRdb keeps in-frame clones, though not all of them. The sample yields around 50,000 clones, roughly three quarters seen once. The sort gate was single viable CD3+CD4+CD8-CD45RO+ cells for memory CD4+ T cells. After thawing, CD4+ T cells were positively selected. The CDR3 covers 15 residues. Trimming stripped 0 bases from V and 2 bases from J, with 11 bases between. From germline, CDR1 is SGDLS and CDR2 YYNGEE. A word on this clone: Its antigen is not identified.

Study-level results: About 40% of the roughly 160 known CMV-associated TCRbeta sequences appeared in CD4+ memory.

The clonotype was recovered from an adult in good health and CMV-seronegative. The V call is TRBV9, the J call TRBJ1-1; D is possibly TRBD1 (6 bases). The sample taken for sequencing was memory CD4+ T cells from blood. The CDR3 DNA reads as TGTGCCAGCAGCGTAGGAACAGGGCTAAACACTGAAGCTTTCTTT. Protein: CASSVGTGLNTEAFF.